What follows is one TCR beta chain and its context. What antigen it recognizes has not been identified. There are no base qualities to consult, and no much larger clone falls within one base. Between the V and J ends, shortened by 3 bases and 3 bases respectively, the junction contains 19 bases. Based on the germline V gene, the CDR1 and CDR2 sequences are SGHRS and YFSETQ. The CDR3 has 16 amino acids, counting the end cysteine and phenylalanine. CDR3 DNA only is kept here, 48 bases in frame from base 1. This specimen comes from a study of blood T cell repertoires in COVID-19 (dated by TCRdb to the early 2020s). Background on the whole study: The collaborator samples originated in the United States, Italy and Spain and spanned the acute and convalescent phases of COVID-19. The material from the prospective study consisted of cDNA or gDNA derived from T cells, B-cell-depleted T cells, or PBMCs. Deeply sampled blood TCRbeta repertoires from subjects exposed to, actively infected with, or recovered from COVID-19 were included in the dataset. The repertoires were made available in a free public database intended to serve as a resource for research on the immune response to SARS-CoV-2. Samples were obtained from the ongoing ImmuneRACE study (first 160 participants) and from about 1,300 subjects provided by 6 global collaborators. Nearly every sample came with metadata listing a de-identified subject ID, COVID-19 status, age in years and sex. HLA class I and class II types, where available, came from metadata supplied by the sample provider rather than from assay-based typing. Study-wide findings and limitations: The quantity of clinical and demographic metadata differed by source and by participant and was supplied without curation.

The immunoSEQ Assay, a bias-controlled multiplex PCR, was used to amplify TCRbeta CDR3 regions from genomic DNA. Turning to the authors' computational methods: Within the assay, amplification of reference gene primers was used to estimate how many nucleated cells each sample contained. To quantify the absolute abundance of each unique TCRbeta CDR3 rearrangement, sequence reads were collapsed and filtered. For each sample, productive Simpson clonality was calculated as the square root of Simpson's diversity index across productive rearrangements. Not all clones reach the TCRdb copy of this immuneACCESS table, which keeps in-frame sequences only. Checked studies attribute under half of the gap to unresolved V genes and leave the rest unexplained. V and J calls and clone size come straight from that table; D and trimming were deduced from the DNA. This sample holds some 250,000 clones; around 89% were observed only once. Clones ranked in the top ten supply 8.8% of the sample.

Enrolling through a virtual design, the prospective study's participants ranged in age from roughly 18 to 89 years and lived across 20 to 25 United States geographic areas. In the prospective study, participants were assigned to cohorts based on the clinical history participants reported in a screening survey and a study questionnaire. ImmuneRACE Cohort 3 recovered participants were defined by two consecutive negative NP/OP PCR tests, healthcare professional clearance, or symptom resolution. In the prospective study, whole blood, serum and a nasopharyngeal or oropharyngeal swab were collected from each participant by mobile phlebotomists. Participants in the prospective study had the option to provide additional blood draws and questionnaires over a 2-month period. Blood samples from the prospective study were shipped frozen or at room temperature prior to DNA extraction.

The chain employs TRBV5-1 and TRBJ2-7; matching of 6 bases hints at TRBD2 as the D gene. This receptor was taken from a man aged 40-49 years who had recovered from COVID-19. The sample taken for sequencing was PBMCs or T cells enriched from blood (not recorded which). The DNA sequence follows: TGCGCCAGCAGCTCCCCGACAAGCGGGTTGAACTACGAGCAGTACTTC. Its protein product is CASSSPTSGLNYEQYF.